This TCR beta chain was sequenced in a study of regulatory T cells in long-lasting Graves disease. With iRepertoire HTBI primers and Arm-PCR of CDR3 regions, TCR beta libraries were built. One entry per CDR3 protein, called by TCRdb with MiXCR from the multiplex PCR reads. The table shows about 430,000 distinct CDR3 sequences, with 15% occurring only once. Study-wide results and limits: The work looked only at peripheral blood and did not look at thyroid tissue.

V was clipped by 5 bases and J by 3 bases, with 11 bases between them. CDR3 size: 13 residues. Time point in this sample: newly diagnosed GD, antithyroid drugs for less than 3 months. RNA isolated from PBMCs was used to make the TCR library. This clonotype occurred many times. Antigen unknown. This sample was also put to use in a study of T cells in Graves' hyperthyroidism and ophthalmopathy.

The J gene is TRBJ2-7, the V gene TRBV12-3 or TRBV12-4, with TRBD2 as a possible D gene (5 bases). The TCR originated in a woman aged 40 to 50 with Graves disease. Sample: peripheral blood mononuclear cells (PBMCs), taken at new diagnosis, from a patient treated with antithyroid drugs. The CDR3 DNA reads TGTGCCAGCAGTCCCACTAGGGACTACGAGCAGTACTTC. Its protein product is CASSPTRDYEQYF.